The entry below describes one T cell receptor (beta chain). Antigen unknown. For the second PCR, which ran for about 7 to 11 cycles, a sample-barcoded 5' primer and a J-beta primer mix were used. TCRdb used MiXCR to reprocess the 5' RACE reads, holding one entry per CDR3 protein. There are approximately 1.5 million distinct CDR3 sequences in the sample; 42% occur only once, and approximately 4% lies in the top ten. The record originates from a study of blood T cells in healthy people across ages. V was pared by 1 base and J by 3 bases, with 6 bases of the junction left unmatched. This CDR3 has 17 amino acids. The germline V gene encodes CDR1 SGHTA and CDR2 FQGNSA. General study results and limits: A strong correlation was seen between TCR beta diversity and naive T cell percentage. A conclusive naive versus antigen-experienced comparison was prevented by the unsorted PBMCs.

This clonotype was obtained from a woman aged 18-29 years in good health. The gene calls are TRBV7-2 and TRBJ2-3, with 11 nucleotides matching TRBD2. Material: blood. CDR3 region: CASSLVASGGITDTQYF. The CDR3 DNA sequence: TGTGCCAGCAGCTTAGTGGCTAGCGGGGGGATTACAGATACGCAGTATTTT.